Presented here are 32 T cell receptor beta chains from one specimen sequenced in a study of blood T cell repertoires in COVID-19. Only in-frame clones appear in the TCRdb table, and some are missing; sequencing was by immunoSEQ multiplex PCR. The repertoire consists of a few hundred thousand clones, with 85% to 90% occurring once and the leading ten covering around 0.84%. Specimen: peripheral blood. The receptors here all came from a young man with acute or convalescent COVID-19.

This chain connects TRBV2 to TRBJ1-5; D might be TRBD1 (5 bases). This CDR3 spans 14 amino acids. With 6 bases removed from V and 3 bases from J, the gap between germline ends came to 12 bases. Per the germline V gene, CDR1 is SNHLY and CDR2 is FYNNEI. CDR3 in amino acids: CASSQEGANQPQHF. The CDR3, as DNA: TGTGCCAGCAGCCAAGAAGGGGCCAATCAGCCCCAGCATTTT.

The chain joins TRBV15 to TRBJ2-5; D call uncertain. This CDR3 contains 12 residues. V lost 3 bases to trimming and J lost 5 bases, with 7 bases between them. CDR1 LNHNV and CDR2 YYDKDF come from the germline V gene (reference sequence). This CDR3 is CATSSSTETQYF. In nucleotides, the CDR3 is TGTGCCACCAGCAGTTCTACCGAGACCCAGTACTTC.

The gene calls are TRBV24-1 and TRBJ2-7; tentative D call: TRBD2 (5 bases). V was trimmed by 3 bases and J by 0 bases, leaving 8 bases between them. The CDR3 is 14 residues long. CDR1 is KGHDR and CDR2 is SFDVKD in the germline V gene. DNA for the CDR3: TGTGCCACCAGTGATAGTGGGAGCTCCTACGAGCAGTACTTC. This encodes CATSDSGSSYEQYF.

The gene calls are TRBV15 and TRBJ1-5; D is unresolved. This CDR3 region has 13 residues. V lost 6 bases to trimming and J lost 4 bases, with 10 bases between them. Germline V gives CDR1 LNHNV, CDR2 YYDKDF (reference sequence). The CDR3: CATSETSNQPQHF. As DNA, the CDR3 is TGTGCCACCAGTGAGACAAGTAATCAGCCCCAGCATTTT.

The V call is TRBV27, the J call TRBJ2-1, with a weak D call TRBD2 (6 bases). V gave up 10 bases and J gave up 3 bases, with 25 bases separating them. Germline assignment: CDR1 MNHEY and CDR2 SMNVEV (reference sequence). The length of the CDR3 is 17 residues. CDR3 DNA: TGTGCCACCGGGGGAGGAGTGGGGGGAGTGAACTACAATGAGCAGTTCTTC. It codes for CATGGGVGGVNYNEQFF.

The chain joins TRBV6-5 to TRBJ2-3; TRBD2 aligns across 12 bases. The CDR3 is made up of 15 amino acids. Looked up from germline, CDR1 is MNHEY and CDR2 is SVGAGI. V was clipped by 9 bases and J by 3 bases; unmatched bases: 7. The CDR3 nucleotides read TGTGCCAGTCAGACCGGGACTAGCGGGACAGATACGCAGTATTTT. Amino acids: CASQTGTSGTDTQYF.

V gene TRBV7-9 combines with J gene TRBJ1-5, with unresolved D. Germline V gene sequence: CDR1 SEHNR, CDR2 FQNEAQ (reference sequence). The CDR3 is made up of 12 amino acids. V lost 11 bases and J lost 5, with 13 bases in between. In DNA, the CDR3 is TGTGCCGGTCAGGCGGGTGATCAGCCCCAGCATTTT. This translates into CAGQAGDQPQHF.

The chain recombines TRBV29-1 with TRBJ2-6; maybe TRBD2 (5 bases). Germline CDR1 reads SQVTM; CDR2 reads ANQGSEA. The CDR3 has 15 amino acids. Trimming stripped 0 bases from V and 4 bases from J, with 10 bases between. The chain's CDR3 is CSVEEWRPGANVLTF. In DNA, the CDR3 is TGCAGCGTTGAAGAGTGGAGGCCCGGGGCCAACGTCCTGACTTTC.

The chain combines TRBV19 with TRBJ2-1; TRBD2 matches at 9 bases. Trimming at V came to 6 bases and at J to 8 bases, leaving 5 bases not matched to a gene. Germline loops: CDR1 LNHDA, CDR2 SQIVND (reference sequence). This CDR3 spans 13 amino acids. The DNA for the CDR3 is TGTGCCAGTAGCCCGGGACTAGCATATGAGCAGTTCTTC. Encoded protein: CASSPGLAYEQFF.

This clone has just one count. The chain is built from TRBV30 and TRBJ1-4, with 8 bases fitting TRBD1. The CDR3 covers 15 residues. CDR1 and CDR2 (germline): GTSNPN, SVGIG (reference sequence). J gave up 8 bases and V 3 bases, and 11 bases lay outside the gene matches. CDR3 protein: CAWRAKTGGREKLFF. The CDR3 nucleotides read TGTGCCTGGAGAGCGAAAACAGGGGGAAGGGAAAAACTGTTTTTT.

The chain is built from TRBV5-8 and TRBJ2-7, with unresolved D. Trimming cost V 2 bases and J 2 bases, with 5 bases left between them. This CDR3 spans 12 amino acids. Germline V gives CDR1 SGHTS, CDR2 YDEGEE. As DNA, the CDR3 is TGTGCCAGCAGCTTCACAACCTACGAGCAGTACTTC. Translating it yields CASSFTTYEQYF.

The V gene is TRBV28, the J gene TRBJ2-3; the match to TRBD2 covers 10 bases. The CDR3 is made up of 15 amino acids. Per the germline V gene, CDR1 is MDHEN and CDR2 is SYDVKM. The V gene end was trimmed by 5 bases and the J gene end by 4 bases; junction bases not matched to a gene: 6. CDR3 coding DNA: TGTGCCAGCAGTCCAGCGGGAGGGCGGTCAGATACGCAGTATTTT. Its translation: CASSPAGGRSDTQYF.

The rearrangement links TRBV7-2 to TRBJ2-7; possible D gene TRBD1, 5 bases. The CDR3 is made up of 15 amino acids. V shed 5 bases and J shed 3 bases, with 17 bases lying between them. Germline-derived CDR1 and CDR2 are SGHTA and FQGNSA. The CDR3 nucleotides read TGTGCCAGCAGCCCCCAGGGCCATGGGTACTACGAGCAGTACTTC. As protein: CASSPQGHGYYEQYF.

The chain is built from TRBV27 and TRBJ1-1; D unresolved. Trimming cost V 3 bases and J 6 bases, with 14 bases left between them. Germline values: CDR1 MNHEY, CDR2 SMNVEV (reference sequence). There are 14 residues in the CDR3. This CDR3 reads CASSFMSPRAEAFF. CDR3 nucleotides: TGTGCCAGCAGTTTTATGTCCCCCCGAGCTGAAGCTTTCTTT.

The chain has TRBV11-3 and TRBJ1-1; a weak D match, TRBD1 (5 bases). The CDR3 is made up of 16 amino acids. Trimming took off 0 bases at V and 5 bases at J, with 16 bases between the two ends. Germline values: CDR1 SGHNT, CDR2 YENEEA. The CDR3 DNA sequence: TGTGCCAGCAGCTTAGATAGGGGTTTGGGGCGTACTGAAGCTTTCTTT. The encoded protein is CASSLDRGLGRTEAFF. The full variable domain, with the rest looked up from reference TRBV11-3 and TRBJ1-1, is EAGVVQSPRYKIIEKKQPVAFWCNPISGHNTLYWYLQNLGQGPELLIRYENEEAVDDSQLPKDRFSAERLKGVDSTLKIQPAELGDSAVYLCASSLDRGLGRTEAFFGQGTRLTVV.

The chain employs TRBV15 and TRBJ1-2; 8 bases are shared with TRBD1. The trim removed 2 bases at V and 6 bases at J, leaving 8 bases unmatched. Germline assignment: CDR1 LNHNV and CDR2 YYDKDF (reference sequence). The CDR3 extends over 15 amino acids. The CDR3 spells CATSRLTGEGDGYTF. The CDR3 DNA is TGTGCCACCAGCAGACTGACAGGGGAGGGGGATGGCTACACCTTC.

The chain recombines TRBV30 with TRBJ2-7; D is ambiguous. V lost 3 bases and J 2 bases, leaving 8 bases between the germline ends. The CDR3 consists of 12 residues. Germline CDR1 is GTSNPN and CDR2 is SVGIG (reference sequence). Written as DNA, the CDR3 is TGTGCCTGGAGCCGCGAGCCCTACGAGCAGTACTTC. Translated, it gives CAWSREPYEQYF.

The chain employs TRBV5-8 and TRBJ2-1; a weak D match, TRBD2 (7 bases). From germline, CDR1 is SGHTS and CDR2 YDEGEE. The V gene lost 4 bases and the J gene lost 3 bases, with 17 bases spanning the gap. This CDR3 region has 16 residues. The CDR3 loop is CASSPVRGANYNEQFF. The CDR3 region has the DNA TGTGCCAGCAGCCCGGTACGGGGGGCCAACTACAATGAGCAGTTCTTC.

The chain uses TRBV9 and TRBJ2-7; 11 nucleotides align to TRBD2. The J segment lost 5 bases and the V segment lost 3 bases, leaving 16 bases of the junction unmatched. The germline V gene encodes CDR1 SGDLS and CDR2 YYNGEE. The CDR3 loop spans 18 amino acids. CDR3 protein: CASSAHPVAGGPLHEQYF. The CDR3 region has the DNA TGTGCCAGCAGCGCGCACCCCGTAGCGGGAGGGCCCTTACACGAGCAGTACTTC.

The CDR3 region is CASSSGQRSDTQYF. In DNA form, the CDR3 reads TGTGCCAGCAGCTCAGGACAGCGCTCAGATACGCAGTATTTT. The chain is built from TRBV5-4 and TRBJ2-3; a weak D match, TRBD1 (6 bases). The CDR3 runs to 14 residues. CDR1 SGHNT and CDR2 YYREEE come from the germline V gene (reference sequence). V was pared by 3 bases and J by 4 bases, with 12 bases between.

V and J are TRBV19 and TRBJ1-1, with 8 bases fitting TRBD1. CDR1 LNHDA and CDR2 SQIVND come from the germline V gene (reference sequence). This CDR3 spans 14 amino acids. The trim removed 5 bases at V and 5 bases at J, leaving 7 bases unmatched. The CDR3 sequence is CASSADRGSTEAFF. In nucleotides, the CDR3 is TGTGCCAGTAGTGCTGACAGGGGTTCAACTGAAGCTTTCTTT.

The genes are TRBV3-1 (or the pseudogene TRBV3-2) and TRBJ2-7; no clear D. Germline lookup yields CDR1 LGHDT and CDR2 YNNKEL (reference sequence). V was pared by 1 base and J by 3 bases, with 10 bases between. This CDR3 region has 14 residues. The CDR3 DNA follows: TGTGCCAGCAGCCAAGCCCTTTCAGTCTACGAGCAGTACTTC. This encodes CASSQALSVYEQYF.

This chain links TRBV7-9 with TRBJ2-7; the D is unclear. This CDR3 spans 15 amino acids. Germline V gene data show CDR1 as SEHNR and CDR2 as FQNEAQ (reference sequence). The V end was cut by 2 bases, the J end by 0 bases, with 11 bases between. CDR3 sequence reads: CASSLYLESSYEQYF. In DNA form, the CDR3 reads TGTGCCAGCAGCTTATACCTCGAGAGCTCCTACGAGCAGTACTTC.

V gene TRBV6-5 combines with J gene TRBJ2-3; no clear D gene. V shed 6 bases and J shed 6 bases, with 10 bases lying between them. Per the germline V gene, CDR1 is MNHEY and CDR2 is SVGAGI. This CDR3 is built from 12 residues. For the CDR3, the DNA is TGTGCCAGCAGCCTACCAAGTGATACGCAGTATTTT. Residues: CASSLPSDTQYF.

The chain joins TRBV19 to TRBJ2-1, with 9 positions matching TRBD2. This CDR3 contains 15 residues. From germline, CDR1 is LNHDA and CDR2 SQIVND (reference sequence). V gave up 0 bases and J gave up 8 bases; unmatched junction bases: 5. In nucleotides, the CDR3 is TGTGCCAGTAGTATAGAGCGGCGGGGGGGCCATGAGCAGTTCTTC. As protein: CASSIERRGGHEQFF.

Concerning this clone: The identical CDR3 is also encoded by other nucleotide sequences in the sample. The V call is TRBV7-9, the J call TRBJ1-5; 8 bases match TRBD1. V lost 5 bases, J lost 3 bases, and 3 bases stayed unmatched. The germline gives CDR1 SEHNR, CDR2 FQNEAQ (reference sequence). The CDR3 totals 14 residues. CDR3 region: CASSPDRVNQPQHF. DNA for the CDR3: TGTGCCAGCAGCCCGGACAGGGTCAATCAGCCCCAGCATTTT.

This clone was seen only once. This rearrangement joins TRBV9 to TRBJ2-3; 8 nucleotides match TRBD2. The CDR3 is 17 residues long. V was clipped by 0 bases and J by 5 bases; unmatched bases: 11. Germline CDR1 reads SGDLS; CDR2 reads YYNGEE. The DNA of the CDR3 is TGTGCCAGCAGCGTAGAGGCTAGCGGGCTCCCGGGAGATACGCAGTATTTT. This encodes CASSVEASGLPGDTQYF.

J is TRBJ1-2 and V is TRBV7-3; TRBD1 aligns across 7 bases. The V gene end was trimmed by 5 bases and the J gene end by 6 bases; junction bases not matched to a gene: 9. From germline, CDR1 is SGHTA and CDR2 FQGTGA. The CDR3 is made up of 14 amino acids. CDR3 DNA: TGTGCCAGCAGCCCCCAGACAGGGTCCGATGGCTACACCTTC. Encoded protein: CASSPQTGSDGYTF.

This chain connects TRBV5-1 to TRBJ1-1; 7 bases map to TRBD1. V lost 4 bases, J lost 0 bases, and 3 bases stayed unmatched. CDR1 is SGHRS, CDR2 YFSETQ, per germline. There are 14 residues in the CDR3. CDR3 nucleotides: TGCGCCAGCAGCGGAGGGGGCATGAACACTGAAGCTTTCTTT. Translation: CASSGGGMNTEAFF. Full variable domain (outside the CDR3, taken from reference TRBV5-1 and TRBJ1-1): KAGVTQTPRYLIKTRGQQVTLSCSPISGHRSVSWYQQTPGQGLQFLFEYFSETQRNKGNFPGRFSGRQFSNSRSEMNVSTLELGDSALYLCASSGGGMNTEAFFGQGTRLTVV.

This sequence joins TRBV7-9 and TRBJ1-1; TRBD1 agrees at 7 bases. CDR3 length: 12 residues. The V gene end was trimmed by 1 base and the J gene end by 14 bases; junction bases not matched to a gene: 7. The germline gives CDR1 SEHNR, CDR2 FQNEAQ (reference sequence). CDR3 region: CASSLGTGNLFF. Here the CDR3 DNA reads TGTGCCAGCAGCTTAGGGACAGGTAATCTATTCTTT.

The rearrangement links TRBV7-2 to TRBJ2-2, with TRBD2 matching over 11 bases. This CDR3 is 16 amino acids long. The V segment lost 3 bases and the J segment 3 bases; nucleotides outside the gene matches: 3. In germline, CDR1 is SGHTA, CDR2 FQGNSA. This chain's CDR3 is CASSFTSGGYTGELFF. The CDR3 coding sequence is TGTGCCAGCAGCTTTACTAGCGGGGGCTACACCGGGGAGCTGTTTTTT.

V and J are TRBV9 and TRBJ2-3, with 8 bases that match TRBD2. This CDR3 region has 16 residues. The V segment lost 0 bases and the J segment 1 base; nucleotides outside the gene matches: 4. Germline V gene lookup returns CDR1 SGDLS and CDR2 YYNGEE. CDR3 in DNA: TGTGCCAGCAGCGTAGGACGGGGGGGCCGCACAGATACGCAGTATTTT. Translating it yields CASSVGRGGRTDTQYF.